These 21 T cell receptor beta chains were sequenced from one sample in a study of blood T cell repertoires in COVID-19. Measured with immunoSEQ multiplex PCR; TCRdb has only the in-frame clones, and not every one. The repertoire holds 55,000 or so clones, with roughly 86% as singletons. The source material was peripheral blood. The receptors come from a man in his sixties with active or convalescent COVID-19.

The genes are TRBV7-3 and TRBJ2-7, with 9 bases lining up with TRBD1. CDR1 is SGHTA, CDR2 FQGTGA, per germline. V lost 7 bases, J lost 5 bases, and 9 bases stayed unmatched. CDR3 length: 14 amino acids. CDR3 nucleotide sequence: TGTGCCAGCACCCCGGGGACAGGGACCCACGAGCAGTACTTC. Translation: CASTPGTGTHEQYF.

V and J are TRBV5-4 and TRBJ1-3; a possible D gene is TRBD1 (5 bases). Trimming took off 4 bases at V and 4 bases at J, with 9 bases between the two ends. From germline, CDR1 is SGHNT and CDR2 YYREEE (reference sequence). The CDR3 is 13 amino acids. CDR3 region: CASSLDRGNTIYF. The CDR3 DNA reads TGTGCCAGCAGCCTAGACAGAGGAAACACCATATATTTT.

The chain recombines TRBV9 with TRBJ2-5, with 8 bases fitting TRBD1. V was clipped by 3 bases and J by 5 bases; unmatched bases: 0. The CDR3 covers 12 residues. Germline V gene data show CDR1 as SGDLS and CDR2 as YYNGEE. CDR3 nucleotide sequence: TGTGCCAGCAGCGGGACAGGGGAGACCCAGTACTTC. As protein: CASSGTGETQYF.

The chain employs TRBV7-2 and TRBJ1-5; D is ambiguous. Germline V CDR1 and CDR2: SGHTA, FQGNSA. V lost 6 bases and J lost 3, with 6 bases in between. This CDR3 contains 12 residues. CDR3 loop: CASRRDNQPQHF. CDR3 coding DNA: TGTGCCAGCAGGCGAGACAATCAGCCCCAGCATTTT. Full variable domain (rest looked up from reference TRBV7-2 and TRBJ1-5): GAGVSQSPSNKVTEKGKDVELRCDPISGHTALYWYRQSLGQGLEFLIYFQGNSAPDKSGLPSDRFSAERTGGSVSTLTIQRTQQEDSAVYLCASRRDNQPQHFGDGTRLSIL.

The chain combines TRBV3-1 (or the pseudogene TRBV3-2) with TRBJ1-6; 7 bases align to TRBD1. This CDR3 spans 13 amino acids. Germline CDR1 and CDR2: LGHDT and YNNKEL (reference sequence). Trimming took 3 bases from V and 10 from J; bases not matched to a gene: 3. The CDR3 reads CASSQGQRSPLHF. The CDR3 DNA sequence: TGTGCCAGCAGCCAGGGACAGAGGTCACCCCTCCACTTT.

The rearrangement joins TRBV24-1 to TRBJ2-3, with 7 bases lining up with TRBD1. V dropped 6 bases and J dropped 3; count of bases not matched to a gene: 2. The CDR3 consists of 13 residues. CDR1 is KGHDR, CDR2 SFDVKD, per germline. In nucleotides, the CDR3 is TGTGCCACCAGTAGGGACAGTACAGATACGCAGTATTTT. This gives the protein CATSRDSTDTQYF.

The V call is TRBV9, the J call TRBJ1-1, with a possible D match to TRBD1 (5 bases). CDR3 length equals 14 residues. The V gene's germline CDR1 is SGDLS and CDR2 YYNGEE. V lost 3 bases, J lost 4 bases, and 13 bases lay in between. The CDR3 loop reads CASSAGLDFTEAFF. DNA for the CDR3: TGTGCCAGCAGCGCAGGGTTGGATTTCACTGAAGCTTTCTTT. The variable domain in full, completed from reference TRBV9 and TRBJ1-1, reads DSGVTQTPKHLITATGQRVTLRCSPRSGDLSVYWYQQSLDQGLQFLIQYYNGEERAKGNILERFSAQQFPDLHSELNLSSLELGDSALYFCASSAGLDFTEAFFGQGTRLTVV.

This clone was seen just once. The J gene is TRBJ2-7, the V gene TRBV11-2; the D gene is possibly TRBD1 (6 bases). The CDR3 sequence is 15 residues long. Trimming removed 5 bases at V and 7 bases at J, with 21 bases between. Germline-derived CDR1 and CDR2 are SGHAT and FQNNGV. CDR3 nucleotide sequence: TGTGCCAGCAGCCCCTACGGGACACCGACCGGGGAGCAGTACTTC. Translated, it gives CASSPYGTPTGEQYF.

The chain couples TRBV6-4 to TRBJ1-1; D unresolved. Trimming stripped 5 bases from V and 4 bases from J, with 11 bases between. The CDR3 spans 13 residues. The germline V gene has CDR1 MRHNA and CDR2 SNTAGT. The CDR3 DNA follows: TGTGCCAGCAGTCCCAGGTTCGCCACTGAAGCTTTCTTT. Translating it yields CASSPRFATEAFF.

The V and J genes are TRBV11-2 and TRBJ1-2; D not resolved. The CDR3 extends over 14 amino acids. Trimming stripped 0 bases from V and 6 bases from J, with 11 bases between. Germline V gene sequence: CDR1 SGHAT, CDR2 FQNNGV. In DNA form, the CDR3 reads TGTGCCAGCAGCTTAGATGGCGGATTGGATGGCTACACCTTC. Translated: CASSLDGGLDGYTF.

This chain uses TRBV5-1 with TRBJ2-2, with 7 bases identical to TRBD1. Trimming removed 0 bases from V and 6 bases from J; junction bases left unmatched: 2. This CDR3 is 14 amino acids long. The V gene's germline CDR1 is SGHRS and CDR2 YFSETQ. This CDR3 reads CASSLVTGAGELFF. DNA of the CDR3: TGCGCCAGCAGCTTGGTAACAGGGGCCGGGGAGCTGTTTTTT. Drawing the rest from reference TRBV5-1 and TRBJ2-2, the complete variable domain is KAGVTQTPRYLIKTRGQQVTLSCSPISGHRSVSWYQQTPGQGLQFLFEYFSETQRNKGNFPGRFSGRQFSNSRSEMNVSTLELGDSALYLCASSLVTGAGELFFGEGSRLTVL.

The genes are TRBV4-3 and TRBJ1-2; D gene unclear. The CDR3 extends over 14 amino acids. The V gene's germline CDR1 is LGHNA and CDR2 YSLEER. The germline V and J ends were trimmed by 0 bases and 8 bases, with 13 bases remaining between them. The DNA of the CDR3 is TGCGCCAGCAGCCAAGAATTGGGCTCTAGCGGCTACACCTTC. Amino acid sequence: CASSQELGSSGYTF.

The V call is TRBV28, the J call TRBJ2-7; 7 nucleotides agree with TRBD1. V lost 7 bases and J lost 3; bases outside the gene matches: 9. Per the germline V gene, CDR1 is MDHEN and CDR2 is SYDVKM. The CDR3 spans 14 residues. The CDR3 DNA follows: TGTGCCAGCATATCCGGGACAGCCCTCTACGAGCAGTACTTC. It yields the protein CASISGTALYEQYF.

The chain combines TRBV5-4 with TRBJ2-1; 11 bases align to TRBD2. V trimming: 4 bases; J trimming: 6 bases; junction bases outside the gene matches: 9. This CDR3 spans 16 amino acids. Germline V lookup: CDR1 SGHNT, CDR2 YYREEE (reference sequence). The CDR3 reads CASSASGTSGPNEQFF. The CDR3, as DNA: TGTGCCAGCAGCGCCTCGGGGACTAGCGGCCCCAATGAGCAGTTCTTC.

J is TRBJ1-1 and V is TRBV2; D not resolved. Germline CDR1 SNHLY, CDR2 FYNNEI. V was clipped by 4 bases and J by 4 bases, with 10 bases between them. The CDR3 spans 13 residues. This CDR3 reads CASSVQPGTEAFF. Written as DNA, the CDR3 is TGTGCCAGCAGTGTACAACCTGGCACTGAAGCTTTCTTT.

V usage is TRBV7-7 and J usage is TRBJ2-5; possibly TRBD2 for D (5 bases). CDR1 and CDR2 (germline): SSHAT, FNYEAQ (reference sequence). This CDR3 has 15 residues. V shed 3 bases and J shed 2 bases, with 13 bases lying between them. The chain's CDR3 is CASSFGRGGQETQYF. As DNA, the CDR3 is TGTGCCAGCAGCTTTGGCCGGGGTGGACAAGAGACCCAGTACTTC.

This chain links TRBV2 with TRBJ1-4; tentatively, D is TRBD1 (5 bases). This CDR3 has 14 amino acids. Trimming took off 3 bases at V and 11 bases at J, with 16 bases between the two ends. Per germline, CDR1 SNHLY and CDR2 FYNNEI. The DNA for the CDR3 is TGTGCCAGCAGTGAGGGTATGGGGGAGGGGAAACTGTTTTTT. Its protein is CASSEGMGEGKLFF.

This clone showed up just a few times. The chain uses TRBV6-5 and TRBJ1-6; D unresolved. Germline CDR1 and CDR2: MNHEY and SVGAGI. V lost 0 bases to trimming and J lost 7 bases, with 4 bases between them. This CDR3 region has 13 residues. The CDR3 nucleotides are TGTGCCAGCAGTTACTCCGGGAATTCACCCCTCCACTTT. Translating gives CASSYSGNSPLHF.

CDR3 bases: TGCGCCAGCAGCCAAGAGACAGGGGGTGGCTATGGCTACACCTTC. Translated: CASSQETGGGYGYTF. This chain links TRBV4-3 with TRBJ1-2; 9 bases align to TRBD1. V shed 0 bases and J 4 bases; nucleotides not matched to a gene: 3. This CDR3 contains 15 residues. Germline V CDR1 and CDR2: LGHNA, YSLEER.

This clone has a handful of counts. CDR3 sequence (DNA): TGTGCCAGTAGACCGGGACAGAAGAATTCACCCCTCCACTTT. Encoded protein: CASRPGQKNSPLHF. The gene calls are TRBV19 and TRBJ1-6; TRBD1 aligns across 7 bases. The ends lost 6 bases at V and 7 bases at J; junction bases unmatched: 6. The CDR3 sequence is 14 residues long. Germline values: CDR1 LNHDA, CDR2 SQIVND (reference sequence).

This sequence joins TRBV19 and TRBJ1-2; D is ambiguous. Germline V lookup: CDR1 LNHDA, CDR2 SQIVND (reference sequence). The V gene lost 0 bases and the J gene lost 6 bases, with 8 bases spanning the gap. CDR3 length: 13 amino acids. Written as DNA, the CDR3 is TGTGCCAGTAGTATAGACGCCGGTAATGGCTACACCTTC. Amino acid sequence: CASSIDAGNGYTF. Complete variable domain (other parts from reference TRBV19 and TRBJ1-2): DGGITQSPKYLFRKEGQNVTLSCEQNLNHDAMYWYRQDPGQGLRLIYYSQIVNDFQKGDIAEGYSVSREKKESFPLTVTSAQKNPTAFYLCASSIDAGNGYTFGSGTRLTVV.